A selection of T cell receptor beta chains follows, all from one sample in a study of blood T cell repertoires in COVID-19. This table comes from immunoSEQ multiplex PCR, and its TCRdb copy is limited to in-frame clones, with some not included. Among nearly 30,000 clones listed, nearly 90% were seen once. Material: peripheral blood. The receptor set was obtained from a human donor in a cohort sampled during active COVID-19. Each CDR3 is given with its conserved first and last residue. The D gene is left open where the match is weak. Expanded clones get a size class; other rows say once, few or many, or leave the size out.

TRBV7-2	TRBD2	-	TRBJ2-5	TGTGCCAGCAGCTTTAGCGGGGGCCTGGAGACCCAGTACTTC	CASSFSGGLETQYF
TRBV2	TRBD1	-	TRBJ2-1	TGTGCCAGCAGTGGGGACAGGGGGCGAGACAATGAGCAGTTCTTC	CASSGDRGRDNEQFF
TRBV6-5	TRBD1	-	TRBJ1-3	TGTGCCAGCAAGCGACAGGGGGGAAACACCATATATTTT	CASKRQGGNTIYF
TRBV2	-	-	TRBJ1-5	TGTGCCAGCAGTGAATCGCAGTATAGCAATCAGCCCCAGCATTTT	CASSESQYSNQPQHF
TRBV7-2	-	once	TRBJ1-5	TGTGCCAGCAGTTCCCAACAGAGTTACACAATCAATCAGCCCCAGCATTTT	CASSSQQSYTINQPQHF
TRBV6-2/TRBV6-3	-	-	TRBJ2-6	TGTGCCAGCAGTTCCCGACAGGCATACTATGGTGGGGCCAACGTCCTGACTTTC	CASSSRQAYYGGANVLTF
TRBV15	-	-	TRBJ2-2	TGTGCCACCAGCAGAGATAGAGGAGTCACCGGGGAGCTGTTTTTT	CATSRDRGVTGELFF
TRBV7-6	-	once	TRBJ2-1	TGTGCCAGCAGCAGCGTTAGCTCCTACAATGAGCAGTTCTTC	CASSSVSSYNEQFF
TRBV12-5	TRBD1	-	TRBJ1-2	TGTGCTAGTGGTTTGGCGGGGACAGGGGTAGGTGGCTACACCTTC	CASGLAGTGVGGYTF
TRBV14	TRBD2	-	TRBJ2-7	TGTGCCAGCAGCCAAGGCCGGACGGGGGGACTTTCCTACGAGCAGTACTTC	CASSQGRTGGLSYEQYF
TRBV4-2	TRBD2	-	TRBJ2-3	TGTGCCAGCAGCCTAATGCTAGCGGGGGGGCCGGATACGCAGTATTTT	CASSLMLAGGPDTQYF
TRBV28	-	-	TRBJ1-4	TGTGCCAGCGTGGCAGGGGCTGAAAAACTGTTTTTT	CASVAGAEKLFF
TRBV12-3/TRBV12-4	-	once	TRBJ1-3	TGTGCCAGCAGTTTGAGTCGGGGAAACACCATATATTTT	CASSLSRGNTIYF
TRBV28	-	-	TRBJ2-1	TGTGCCAGCAGTTTTGGGCAGGGGTTTTCAGATGAGCAGTTCTTC	CASSFGQGFSDEQFF
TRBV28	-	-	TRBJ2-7	TGTGCCAGCAGTGACCCCGGAGGGAGCCCCCTCGAGCAGTACTTC	CASSDPGGSPLEQYF
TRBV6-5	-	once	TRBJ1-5	TGTGCCAGCAACCTAGCTAGCAATCAGCCCCAGCATTTT	CASNLASNQPQHF
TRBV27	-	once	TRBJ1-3	TGTGCCAGCAGTACAGGGTTTGGAAACACCATATATTTT	CASSTGFGNTIYF
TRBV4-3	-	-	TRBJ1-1	TGCGCCAGCAGCCAAGATCTGGGGGCTCTGAACACTGAAGCTTTCTTT	CASSQDLGALNTEAFF
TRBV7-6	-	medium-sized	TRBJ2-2	TGTGCCAGCAGCTTAGCGGTAGAGCTAAGAACCCTCACCGGGGAGCTGTTTTTT	CASSLAVELRTLTGELFF
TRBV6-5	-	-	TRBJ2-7	TGTGCCAGCAGTTTTCGGGACTCCCTCTACGAGCAGTACTTC	CASSFRDSLYEQYF
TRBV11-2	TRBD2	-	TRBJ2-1	TGTGCCAGCAGCTTAGGGCGGGGGGCCTACAATGAGCAGTTCTTC	CASSLGRGAYNEQFF
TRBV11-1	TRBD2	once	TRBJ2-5	TGTGCCAGCAGCTTAAGTAGCGGGAGCCAAGAGACCCAGTACTTC	CASSLSSGSQETQYF
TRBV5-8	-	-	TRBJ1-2	TGTGCCAGCAGCTTGTTGGTTTTGAACCAGGGAGGCTATGGCTACACCTTC	CASSLLVLNQGGYGYTF
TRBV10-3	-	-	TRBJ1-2	TGTGCCATCACCCCAGCGGGGGGCGAATATGGCTACACCTTC	CAITPAGGEYGYTF
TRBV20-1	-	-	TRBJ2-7	TGCAGTGCTCTTAGACAAATCTTGTACTTC	CSALRQILYF